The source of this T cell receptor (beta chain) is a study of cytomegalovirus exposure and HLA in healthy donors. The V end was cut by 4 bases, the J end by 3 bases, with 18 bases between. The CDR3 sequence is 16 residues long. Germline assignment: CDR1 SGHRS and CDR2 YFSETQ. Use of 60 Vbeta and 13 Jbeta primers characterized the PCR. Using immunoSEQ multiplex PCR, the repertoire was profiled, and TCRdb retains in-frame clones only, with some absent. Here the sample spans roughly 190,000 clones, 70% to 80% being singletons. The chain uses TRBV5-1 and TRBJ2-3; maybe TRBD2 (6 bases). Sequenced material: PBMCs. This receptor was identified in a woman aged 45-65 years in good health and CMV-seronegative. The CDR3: CASSPFRSLATDTQYF. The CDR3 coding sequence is TGCGCCAGCAGCCCCTTCCGGTCGCTAGCGACAGATACGCAGTATTTT.